Sequencing of this T cell receptor (beta chain) was carried out in a study of vaccination and CD4 T cells after COVID-19. The sample's treatment: 10-day PBMC culture with coronavirus spike peptide pools or control peptides (ViraFEST assay). This clonotype rates as medium-sized. Its cognate antigen is unknown. Germline V gives CDR1 MNHEY, CDR2 SVGAGI. Trimming stripped 2 bases from V and 5 bases from J, with 7 bases between. There are 14 residues in the CDR3. Sequencing of cultured CD4+ T cell DNA used the Oncomine TCR Beta short-read assay. MiXCR, applied by TCRdb to the PCR reads, yields one record per CDR3 protein. The sample has thousands of distinct CDR3 sequences; around 56% are singletons.

What was sequenced was CD4+ T cells from blood, cultured in vitro. The V call is TRBV6-5, the J call TRBJ1-6, with D uncertain. The origin of this receptor is a human donor who had recovered from COVID-19. In DNA form, the CDR3 reads TGTGCCAGCAGTTACCAGGAGGATAATTCACCCCTCCACTTT. The encoded protein is CASSYQEDNSPLHF.